Listed below are T cell receptor beta chains from one sample, sequenced in a study of blood T cell repertoires in COVID-19. Here immunoSEQ multiplex PCR was the method, and the copy in TCRdb shows in-frame clones only, minus some. The sample gives some 200,000 clones, about 84% of which show up once; 7.5% to 9% is in the top ten. The material sequenced was peripheral blood. The receptors here all came from a woman aged 80 or older with COVID-19, enrolled during active disease. The conserved cysteine and the conserved F or W are not part of the CDR3 here. Expanded clones are given a class, and other clones once, few, many or no size at all.

>TRBV9|NA
ASSVGLAGNAGGELF
>TRBV29-1|once
SVDQTDTGELF
>TRBV19|few
ASSIWSSYNEQF
>TRBV3-1/TRBV3-2|NA
ASSPIRGGQY
>TRBV19|NA
ATTAGPSNEKLF
>TRBV20-1|NA
GTSGYEQY
>TRBV7-3|NA
AGSPGTSNEQF
>TRBV19|NA
ASSVLGAYEQY
>TRBV12-3/TRBV12-4|NA
ASADRFNEKLF
>TRBV3-1/TRBV3-2|once
ASSPGGDTEAF
>TRBV28|NA
ASSMARRVTEAF
>TRBV28|once
ASSSVLANTGELF
>TRBV18|few
ASSPQGANTEAF
>TRBV28|NA
ASSSPRGNQPQH
>TRBV18|NA
ASSRDSLNTEAF
>TRBV6-5|NA
ASKRGETYEQY
>TRBV5-5|NA
ASSLMGATEAF
>TRBV10-3|NA
AISPTSSTGELF
>TRBV28|once
ASSFQGMDGYT
>TRBV3-1/TRBV3-2|NA
ASSPGTGGNQPQH
>TRBV5-1|once
ASSLGTSGGADTQY
>TRBV4-1|NA
ASSQDQGGSGETQY
>TRBV28|few
ASSLRGRGYT
>TRBV24-1|NA
ATSDYGTEY
>TRBV3-1/TRBV3-2|NA
ASSLGTDNQPQH
>TRBV5-1|once
ASRYRTGGNYEQY
>TRBV3-1/TRBV3-2|NA
ASSLSAGRQETQY
>TRBV29-1|NA
SVGSPDRVETQY
>TRBV18|NA
ASSPPMRQGAIGNTIY
>TRBV28|NA
ASRQAPGQGMGKFEAF
>TRBV18|NA
ASFRGQFIDGYT
>TRBV27|NA
ASTRGMGSPLH
>TRBV5-4|NA
ASSPSGTASYEQY
>TRBV3-1/TRBV3-2|few
ASSDRSMNTEAF
>TRBV1|once
TSSQDLGPLSGNTIY
>TRBV29-1|NA
SVQLQGSGNTIY
>TRBV12-3/TRBV12-4|NA
ASSLQAIYGYT
>TRBV6-2/TRBV6-3|NA
ASSPRSGSAVQETQY
>TRBV5-1|NA
ASSKHTGTGKNTEAF
>TRBV3-1/TRBV3-2|NA
ASTMTGVRTTEAF
>TRBV7-9|once
ASSLVRWDTRSPLH
>TRBV3-1/TRBV3-2|NA
ASSLGRGLSPLH
>TRBV5-1|NA
ASSSSGTGEGYT
>TRBV10-2|NA
ASSLGQGNEKLF
>TRBV6-5|NA
ASRSSAGPGELF
>TRBV19|NA
ARRQAGYT
>TRBV18|NA
ASSPTGQGNYGYT
>TRBV19|few
ASSMEASGKLF
>TRBV7-3|NA
ASSKRGDRGATEAF
>TRBV2|NA
ASRRAPAWAQY
>TRBV7-2|NA
ASSHSPTNYGYT
>TRBV19|NA
ASSISETQY
>TRBV4-1|NA
ASSQGVDIQETQY